One and the same sample provided the 27 T cell receptor beta chains below, sequenced in a study of cytomegalovirus exposure and HLA in healthy donors. Use of 60 Vbeta and 13 Jbeta primers characterized the PCR. Assay: immunoSEQ multiplex PCR; the TCRdb copy retains only in-frame clones and omits some. The sample lists roughly 87,000 clones; more than 75% were seen once. The sequencing sample was made of PBMCs. These receptors were taken from a woman in her thirties or forties in good health and CMV-seropositive.

The rearrangement uses TRBV9 and TRBJ1-1; D is perhaps TRBD1 (6 bases). CDR1 and CDR2 from the germline V gene are SGDLS and YYNGEE. This CDR3 spans 15 amino acids. Deletions cut 0 bases from V and 3 bases from J, with 12 bases between. In nucleotides, the CDR3 is TGTGCCAGCAGCGTAGGAGGGGGGGGGCACACTGAAGCTTTCTTT. As protein: CASSVGGGGHTEAFF.

Only a few counts were recorded for this clone. The V gene is TRBV28, the J gene TRBJ2-7, with TRBD1 matching over 10 bases. The germline gives CDR1 MDHEN, CDR2 SYDVKM. The CDR3 is 15 residues long. Trimming removed 6 bases from V and 0 bases from J; junction bases left unmatched: 5. The CDR3 loop reads CASRLGQGTSYEQYF. The CDR3 region has the DNA TGTGCCAGCAGGCTGGGACAGGGGACCTCCTACGAGCAGTACTTC.

The chain links TRBV19 to TRBJ2-2; no reliable D call. V was trimmed by 5 bases and J by 5 bases, leaving 6 bases between them. The CDR3 totals 12 residues. Germline V gives CDR1 LNHDA, CDR2 SQIVND (reference sequence). CDR3 protein: CASSFMTGELFF. CDR3 DNA: TGTGCCAGTAGTTTCATGACCGGGGAGCTGTTTTTT.

The V and J genes are TRBV9 and TRBJ2-1, with 9 positions matching TRBD1. The ends lost 3 bases at V and 6 bases at J; junction bases unmatched: 13. There are 17 residues in the CDR3. Germline V gene lookup returns CDR1 SGDLS and CDR2 YYNGEE. CDR3 protein: CASSAPQGQGLGNEQFF. The DNA of the CDR3 is TGTGCCAGCAGCGCCCCACAGGGACAGGGTCTCGGCAATGAGCAGTTCTTC.

This chain links TRBV7-8 with TRBJ2-2; D call uncertain. There are 13 residues in the CDR3. Per germline, CDR1 SGHVS and CDR2 FQNEAQ. V gave up 1 base and J gave up 5 bases, with 5 bases separating them. In nucleotides, the CDR3 is TGTGCCAGCAGCTTAGATCCAACCGGGGAGCTGTTTTTT. This codes for CASSLDPTGELFF.

V and J are TRBV4-2 and TRBJ2-7, with TRBD2 matching 10 bases. Germline loops: CDR1 LGHNA, CDR2 YNFKEQ. J lost 4 bases, V lost 0 bases, and 3 bases had no gene match. This CDR3 is built from 15 residues. CDR3 region: CASSQEQLAGYEQYF. In DNA, the CDR3 is TGTGCCAGCAGCCAAGAGCAACTAGCGGGGTACGAGCAGTACTTC.

V usage is TRBV19 and J usage is TRBJ2-3; 9 bases are shared with TRBD2. Trimming took 9 bases from V and 5 from J; bases not matched to a gene: 15. CDR1 and CDR2 (germline): LNHDA, SQIVND (reference sequence). The CDR3 has 16 amino acids. The CDR3 region is CASPPVAGGREDTQYF. The CDR3, as DNA: TGTGCCAGCCCACCGGTGGCGGGGGGGCGGGAAGATACGCAGTATTTT.

This chain links TRBV11-2 with TRBJ1-4; TRBD1 agrees at 7 bases. Germline lookup yields CDR1 SGHAT and CDR2 FQNNGV. The CDR3 is 16 amino acids. Trimming cost V 4 bases and J 7 bases; bases outside gene matches: 12. The CDR3 sequence: CASSYQVGDSGEKLFF. The CDR3 DNA reads TGTGCCAGCAGCTACCAGGTGGGGGACAGTGGTGAAAAACTGTTTTTT.

This sequence joins TRBV9 and TRBJ2-3; D perhaps matches TRBD2 (6 bases). CDR3 length: 15 amino acids. Germline CDR1 and CDR2: SGDLS and YYNGEE. V shed 0 bases and J shed 6 bases, with 14 bases lying between them. DNA for the CDR3: TGTGCCAGCAGCGTAGGTACTAGCTGGGAGGATACGCAGTATTTT. Its protein is CASSVGTSWEDTQYF.

This chain links TRBV7-2 with TRBJ2-7; 7 bases map to TRBD2. The V segment lost 5 bases and the J segment 6 bases; nucleotides outside the gene matches: 13. The CDR3 totals 15 residues. CDR1 and CDR2 (germline): SGHTA, FQGNSA. DNA of the CDR3: TGTGCCAGCAGCCCCCCAGGACTAGTGGGCGTCGAGCAGTACTTC. Protein: CASSPPGLVGVEQYF.

This CDR3 reads CASSGGLAASYEQYF. The CDR3 nucleotides are TGTGCCAGCAGCGGGGGACTAGCGGCTTCCTACGAGCAGTACTTC. The chain links TRBV9 to TRBJ2-7; 11 bases are a match to TRBD2. CDR1 is SGDLS, CDR2 YYNGEE, per germline. This CDR3 comprises 15 residues. J was trimmed by 1 base and V by 3 bases; bases with no gene match: 3.

The genes are TRBV11-2 and TRBJ1-2, with a possible D match to TRBD1 (6 bases). This CDR3 contains 13 residues. Germline lookup yields CDR1 SGHAT and CDR2 FQNNGV. Trimming shortened V by 5 bases and J by 1 base, and 8 bases separated the two germline ends. CDR3 DNA: TGTGCCAGCAGCGTGGACAGTAACTATGGCTACACCTTC. It codes for CASSVDSNYGYTF.

Details on this clone: The junction does not match germline at one end; this may be a read error. Other DNA sequences of this sample code for an identical CDR3. The rearrangement joins TRBV13 to TRBJ1-4, with D unresolved. Looked up from germline, CDR1 is PRHDT and CDR2 is FYEKMQ (reference sequence). This CDR3 spans 15 amino acids. CDR3: CASRSSGGSNEKLFF. DNA of the CDR3: TGCGCCAGCAGATCTTCGGGTGGGTCTAATGAAAAACTGTTTTTT.

This clone occurred a few times. The V call is TRBV5-1, the J call TRBJ2-1; D may be TRBD2 (5 bases). The ends were cut back, 0 bases at V and 3 bases at J, with 13 bases in the middle. This CDR3 has 16 residues. Looked up from germline, CDR1 is SGHRS and CDR2 is YFSETQ. Here the CDR3 reads CASSLAGIAIYNEQFF. The CDR3 DNA follows: TGCGCCAGCAGCTTGGCCGGAATAGCGATCTACAATGAGCAGTTCTTC.

The gene calls are TRBV19 and TRBJ1-3; maybe TRBD1 (6 bases). The germline CDR1 and CDR2 sequences are LNHDA and SQIVND (reference sequence). The length of the CDR3 is 16 residues. Trimming took off 6 bases at V and 0 bases at J, with 15 bases between the two ends. CDR3 in amino acids: CASRPGQGFSGNTIYF. CDR3 DNA: TGTGCCAGTAGGCCAGGCCAGGGGTTCTCTGGAAACACCATATATTTT.

This clone occurred once. The CDR3, as DNA: TGTGCCAGCAACACCCTGGGGCCCTTGGAGCCCCAGCATTTT. This sequence encodes CASNTLGPLEPQHF. This rearrangement joins TRBV6-6 to TRBJ1-5; D perhaps matches TRBD1 (5 bases). V was cut by 7 bases and J by 8 bases, with 18 bases left in between. This CDR3 is built from 14 residues. Germline CDR1 is MNHNY and CDR2 is SVGAGI (reference sequence).

V usage is TRBV5-6 and J usage is TRBJ1-2; D is uncertain. Germline V CDR1 and CDR2: SGHDT, YYEEEE. CDR3 length: 13 amino acids. Trimming left V 0 bases short and J 4 bases short, with 7 bases between. CDR3 amino acids: CASSLAEPYGYTF. CDR3 in DNA: TGTGCCAGCAGCTTGGCAGAACCCTATGGCTACACCTTC.

In DNA form, the CDR3 reads TGTGCCAGCAGCCGCGGGGAAACCCAGTACTTC. It codes for CASSRGETQYF. This chain connects TRBV7-6 to TRBJ2-5; perhaps TRBD2 as D (6 bases). The length of the CDR3 is 11 residues. Trimming left V 5 bases short and J 8 bases short, with 9 bases between. Germline CDR1 SGHVS, CDR2 FNYEAQ.

The rearrangement uses TRBV15 and TRBJ1-1; D not resolved. There are 16 residues in the CDR3. CDR1 is LNHNV, CDR2 YYDKDF, per germline (reference sequence). Between the trimmed V and J ends, which lost 0 bases and 0 bases, there was a span of 11 bases. CDR3 DNA sequence: TGTGCCACCAGCAGAGATACAGCCCAGATGAACACTGAAGCTTTCTTT. It translates to CATSRDTAQMNTEAFF.

The V gene is TRBV30, the J gene TRBJ2-1; 7 nucleotides agree with TRBD2. The CDR3 loop spans 13 amino acids. Germline loops: CDR1 GTSNPN, CDR2 SVGIG (reference sequence). The ends lost 2 bases at V and 6 bases at J; junction bases unmatched: 4. CDR3 amino acids: CAWSRVAGNEQFF. In DNA, the CDR3 is TGTGCCTGGAGTAGGGTAGCGGGCAATGAGCAGTTCTTC.

This chain joins TRBV19 and TRBJ1-2; possibly TRBD1 for D (6 bases). From germline, CDR1 is LNHDA and CDR2 SQIVND (reference sequence). The V end lost 10 bases, the J end lost 4 bases, and 19 bases lay between the germline ends. This CDR3 spans 14 amino acids. The CDR3 loop is CATKKGGTGYGYTF. CDR3 DNA: TGTGCCACTAAAAAAGGGGGTACCGGCTATGGCTACACCTTC.

The chain is built from TRBV27 and TRBJ2-5, with no clear D. The CDR3 is 17 residues long. Per germline, CDR1 MNHEY and CDR2 SMNVEV (reference sequence). Between the trimmed V and J ends, which lost 2 bases and 0 bases, there was a span of 16 bases. In nucleotides, the CDR3 is TGTGCCAGCAGTTTAGTGCGGCCGATTCCTTACCAAGAGACCCAGTACTTC. Its translation: CASSLVRPIPYQETQYF.

The J gene is TRBJ1-4, the V gene TRBV7-2, with D possibly matching TRBD1 (6 bases). V was pared by 0 bases and J by 5 bases, with 10 bases between. The germline CDR1 and CDR2 sequences are SGHTA and FQGNSA. CDR3 length: 15 amino acids. CDR3 DNA: TGTGCCAGCAGCTTAGCACCGGGACAAAATGAAAAACTGTTTTTT. Its protein product is CASSLAPGQNEKLFF.

This chain uses TRBV6-5 with TRBJ2-7; the D gene is possibly TRBD2 (6 bases). The CDR3 has 13 residues. The V and J ends lost 5 bases and 3 bases respectively, with 11 bases between them. Germline V gene data show CDR1 as MNHEY and CDR2 as SVGAGI. CDR3 in DNA: TGTGCCAGCAGTCGGACTATCGGCTACGAGCAGTACTTC. It codes for CASSRTIGYEQYF.

J is TRBJ2-6 and V is TRBV7-9; maybe TRBD1 (5 bases). Between the trimmed V and J ends, which lost 2 bases and 2 bases, there was a span of 13 bases. The CDR3 has 17 amino acids. The germline CDR1 and CDR2 sequences are SEHNR and FQNEAQ (reference sequence). CDR3 sequence (DNA): TGTGCCAGCAGCTTACCGACCCCAGGGCCTGGGGCCAACGTCCTGACTTTC. It specifies CASSLPTPGPGANVLTF.

V gene TRBV4-1 combines with J gene TRBJ2-1; TRBD1 is a possible D gene (5 bases). The CDR3 consists of 18 residues. Germline CDR1 is MGHRA and CDR2 is YSYEKL. Trimming shortened V by 2 bases and J by 4 bases, and 21 bases separated the two germline ends. CDR3 in DNA: TGCGCCAGCAGCCAACCGTTCCCAGGGTCAGGAGCGTACAATGAGCAGTTCTTC. Amino acid sequence: CASSQPFPGSGAYNEQFF.

For this clone: Distinct nucleotide sequences in the sample also encode this CDR3. The rearrangement uses TRBV7-3 and TRBJ1-1, with TRBD1 matching 7 bases. Trimming at V came to 5 bases and at J to 2 bases, leaving 5 bases not matched to a gene. Germline V gene data show CDR1 as SGHTA and CDR2 as FQGTGA. The CDR3 is 14 amino acids. CDR3 nucleotide sequence: TGTGCCAGCAGCCTCACAGGGGTAAACACTGAAGCTTTCTTT. This sequence encodes CASSLTGVNTEAFF.